These 11 T cell receptor beta chains were all obtained from the same sample, sequenced in a study of shared clonotypes between healthy human individuals. CD45RO-negative cells were positively selected for CCR7, leaving out terminally differentiated effector memory CD45RA+ cells. TCRdb keeps only in-frame clones here, not all; method: immunoSEQ multiplex PCR. The data contain about 2.2 million clones, just under 95% of them seen just once; the ten biggest clones take up more than 1.5%. Sequencing used naive CD8+ T cells from PBMCs. These receptors originate from a man between 18 and 29 years old in good health. Some clones in this sample may be carry-over from other donors' samples.

The V call is TRBV15, the J call TRBJ2-3; D is perhaps TRBD2 (6 bases). V shed 5 bases and J shed 7 bases, with 13 bases lying between them. Germline V lookup: CDR1 LNHNV, CDR2 YYDKDF (reference sequence). The CDR3 contains 13 residues. The CDR3 spells CATSWGDGYTQYF. CDR3 DNA: TGTGCCACCAGCTGGGGGGACGGGTATACGCAGTATTTT.

CDR3 sequence reads: CATRIRGAMNTEAFF. CDR3 coding DNA: TGTGCCACCCGGATCCGGGGGGCAATGAACACTGAAGCTTTCTTT. The chain is built from TRBV28 and TRBJ1-1; perhaps TRBD1 as D (6 bases). The CDR3 totals 15 residues. Germline CDR1 reads MDHEN; CDR2 reads SYDVKM. V was trimmed by 10 bases and J by 0 bases, leaving 18 bases between them.

In regard to this clone: The same CDR3 arises from other DNA sequences in this sample as well. V usage is TRBV28 and J usage is TRBJ2-7, with D unresolved. The CDR3 contains 13 residues. The germline gives CDR1 MDHEN, CDR2 SYDVKM. V was shortened by 6 bases and J by 0 bases, with 9 bases between the two germline ends. The CDR3 sequence is CASSYGSSYEQYF. As DNA, the CDR3 is TGTGCCAGCAGCTACGGGTCCTCCTACGAGCAGTACTTC.

In this sample, this clone turned up once. The chain employs TRBV30 and TRBJ2-2; D unclear. From germline, CDR1 is GTSNPN and CDR2 SVGIG (reference sequence). V gave up 3 bases and J gave up 3 bases, with 17 bases separating them. CDR3 size: 16 residues. The CDR3 nucleotides are TGTGCCTGGAGGGTCACTCGAGCGTCATACACCGGGGAGCTGTTTTTT. Protein sequence: CAWRVTRASYTGELFF.

This sequence joins TRBV5-4 and TRBJ2-2; D is undetermined. Per the germline V gene, CDR1 is SGHNT and CDR2 is YYREEE (reference sequence). V was pared by 2 bases and J by 0 bases, with 14 bases between. There are 17 residues in the CDR3. CDR3 coding DNA: TGTGCCAGCAGCTTTAGCTCGTATGACACGAACACCGGGGAGCTGTTTTTT. It specifies CASSFSSYDTNTGELFF.

This rearrangement joins TRBV5-6 to TRBJ2-7; TRBD2 is a possible D gene (6 bases). CDR3 size: 14 residues. Trimming removed 4 bases from V and 2 bases from J, with 13 bases in between. CDR1 and CDR2 from the germline V gene are SGHDT and YYEEEE. CDR3 sequence (DNA): TGTGCCAGCAGCACCAGAGGCGGGACCTACGAGCAGTACTTC. Translated: CASSTRGGTYEQYF. Based on the CDR3 plus reference TRBV5-6 and TRBJ2-7, the full variable domain is DAGVTQSPTHLIKTRGQQVTLRCSPKSGHDTVSWYQQALGQGPQFIFQYYEEEERQRGNFPDRFSGHQFPNYSSELNVNALLLGDSALYLCASSTRGGTYEQYFGPGTRLTVT.

The J gene is TRBJ2-1, the V gene TRBV19; D uncertain. Germline CDR1 LNHDA, CDR2 SQIVND (reference sequence). This CDR3 comprises 15 residues. V lost 7 bases and J lost 5, with 18 bases in between. This CDR3 is CASNLGLNPNNEQFF. The CDR3 bases are TGTGCCAGTAATCTAGGGCTAAACCCAAACAATGAGCAGTTCTTC.

V is TRBV15 and J is TRBJ2-7; 8 nucleotides agree with TRBD1. CDR3 length equals 15 residues. Germline trimming cut 4 bases from V and 2 bases from J; bases unmatched to any gene: 7. Germline V gene lookup returns CDR1 LNHNV and CDR2 YYDKDF (reference sequence). CDR3 sequence reads: CATSTYRGSAYEQYF. The CDR3 DNA reads TGTGCCACCAGCACCTACAGGGGGTCGGCCTACGAGCAGTACTTC.

The table lists this clone with a few counts. The V and J genes are TRBV15 and TRBJ1-5; D is undetermined. Trimming took 0 bases from V and 7 from J, leaving 7 bases between them. The CDR3 is 13 residues long. The germline V gene has CDR1 LNHNV and CDR2 YYDKDF (reference sequence). The CDR3 bases are TGTGCCACCAGCAGAGATATCACCCAGCCCCAGCATTTT. Its translation is CATSRDITQPQHF. Supplemented by reference TRBV15 and TRBJ1-5, the full variable domain reads DAMVIQNPRYQVTQFGKPVTLSCSQTLNHNVMYWYQQKSSQAPKLLFHYYDKDFNNEADTPDNFQSRRPNTSFCFLDIRSPGLGDTAMYLCATSRDITQPQHFGDGTRLSIL.

The V and J genes are TRBV27 and TRBJ2-3; the D gene is possibly TRBD2 (7 bases). The CDR3 runs to 17 residues. V lost 0 bases and J lost 7, with 20 bases in between. Germline V gene sequence: CDR1 MNHEY, CDR2 SMNVEV (reference sequence). In DNA, the CDR3 is TGTGCCAGCAGTTTATCTTCTTCGGGGGGCCGCCACAATACGCAGTATTTT. Amino acids: CASSLSSSGGRHNTQYF.

The chain recombines TRBV7-9 with TRBJ2-2; TRBD2 aligns across 14 bases. The junction had 3 bases not matched to a gene; V was cut back by 3 bases and J by 6 bases. This CDR3 has 16 residues. Germline values: CDR1 SEHNR, CDR2 FQNEAQ (reference sequence). The CDR3: CASSFRGLAGAGELFF. The CDR3 DNA is TGTGCCAGCAGCTTTAGGGGACTAGCGGGAGCCGGGGAGCTGTTTTTT.